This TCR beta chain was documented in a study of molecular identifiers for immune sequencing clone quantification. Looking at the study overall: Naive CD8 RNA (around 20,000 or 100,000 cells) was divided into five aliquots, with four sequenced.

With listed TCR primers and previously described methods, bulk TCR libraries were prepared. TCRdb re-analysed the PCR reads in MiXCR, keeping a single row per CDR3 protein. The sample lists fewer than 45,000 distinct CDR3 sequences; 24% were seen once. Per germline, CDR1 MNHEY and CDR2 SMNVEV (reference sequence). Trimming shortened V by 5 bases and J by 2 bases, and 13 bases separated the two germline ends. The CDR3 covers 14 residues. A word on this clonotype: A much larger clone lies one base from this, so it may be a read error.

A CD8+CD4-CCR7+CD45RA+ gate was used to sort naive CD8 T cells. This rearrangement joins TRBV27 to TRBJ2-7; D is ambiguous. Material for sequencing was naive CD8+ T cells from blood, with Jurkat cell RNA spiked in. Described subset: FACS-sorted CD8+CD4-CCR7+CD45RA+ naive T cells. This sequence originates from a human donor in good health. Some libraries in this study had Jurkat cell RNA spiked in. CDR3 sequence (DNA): TGTGCCAGCAGTATATTTGACGGAGCCTACGAGCAGTACTTC. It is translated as CASSIFDGAYEQYF.